A single sample gave rise to the 22 T cell receptor beta chains below, sequenced in a study of shared clonotypes between healthy human individuals. Sequencing used immunoSEQ multiplex PCR; TCRdb keeps in-frame clones, though not all of them. The table has fewer than 700,000 clones, just over 75% seen once. Sequencing used PBMCs. All receptors come from a woman aged 40 to 49 in good health. Some clones in this sample may be carry-over from other donors' samples.

Remarks on this clone: This sequence may be a read error, since a much larger clone differs from it by one base. The sample holds other DNA sequences that translate to the same CDR3. The chain recombines TRBV5-5 with TRBJ2-7, with D perhaps matching TRBD2 (6 bases). Germline V gene data show CDR1 as SGHKS and CDR2 as YYEKEE (reference sequence). This CDR3 region has 14 residues. CDR3 DNA: TGTGCCAGTAGCTTGGAGGGCAGGGTCTACGAGCAGTACTTC. Protein sequence: CASSLEGRVYEQYF.

CDR3 coding DNA: TGTGCCAGCAGTGCCACTAGCGGAAACACCGGGGAGCTGTTTTTT. Amino acids: CASSATSGNTGELFF. The chain recombines TRBV6-1 with TRBJ2-2, with TRBD2 matching 8 bases. This CDR3 has 15 residues. Germline V CDR1 and CDR2: MNHNS, SASEGT. The ends lost 4 bases at V and 2 bases at J; junction bases unmatched: 3.

The chain combines TRBV6-1 with TRBJ2-5, with 8 bases fitting TRBD2. The CDR3 has 15 amino acids. In germline, CDR1 is MNHNS, CDR2 SASEGT. After removal of 3 bases from V and 7 bases from J, the junction contained 10 bases not matched to a gene. The CDR3, as DNA: TGTGCCAGCAGTGAGCTTGGTAGCAGCGGGGGGACCCAGTACTTC. This encodes CASSELGSSGGTQYF.

The V call is TRBV9, the J call TRBJ2-1; a weak D match, TRBD2 (5 bases). CDR3 length: 15 residues. V gave up 2 bases and J gave up 2 bases, with 11 bases separating them. Germline CDR1 and CDR2: SGDLS and YYNGEE. DNA for the CDR3: TGTGCCAGCAGCGTCTCTAGCCTCCCCTACAATGAGCAGTTCTTC. Translation: CASSVSSLPYNEQFF.

Here the CDR3 reads CASSTGGHLSYEQYF. As DNA, the CDR3 is TGTGCCAGCAGTACAGGGGGACACCTCTCCTACGAGCAGTACTTC. This chain joins TRBV28 and TRBJ2-7; 8 bases are shared with TRBD1. Trimming removed 5 bases from V and 0 bases from J; junction bases left unmatched: 6. Germline lookup yields CDR1 MDHEN and CDR2 SYDVKM. The CDR3 is made up of 15 amino acids.

The chain joins TRBV7-9 to TRBJ2-7, with D perhaps matching TRBD2 (5 bases). The germline CDR1 and CDR2 sequences are SEHNR and FQNEAQ (reference sequence). The CDR3 sequence is 13 residues long. V dropped 7 bases and J dropped 6 bases, with 16 bases sitting between them. The CDR3 sequence is CASTPSGSAEQYF. In DNA form, the CDR3 reads TGTGCCAGCACGCCCTCGGGGTCTGCCGAGCAGTACTTC.

This clone was picked up one time. This sequence is one base from a far larger clone and is likely a read error. The chain carries TRBV30 and TRBJ2-2; 10 bases are shared with TRBD2. CDR1 and CDR2 (germline): GTSNPN, SVGIG (reference sequence). CDR3 length equals 15 residues. CDR3 in DNA: TGTGCCTGGAGTAGCGGGAGGGCCTCAGTCGGGGAGCTGTCTTTT. Translation gives CAWSSGRASVGELSF. The whole variable domain, filled in from reference TRBV30 and TRBJ2-2, reads SQTIHQWPATLVQPVGSPLSLECTVEGTSNPNLYWYRQAAGRGLQLLFYSVGIGQISSEVPQNLSASRPQDRQFILSSKKLLLSDSGFYLCAWSSGRASVGELSFGEGSRLTVL.

The rearrangement uses TRBV7-2 and TRBJ2-1; TRBD1 or TRBD2 may be the D gene (5 bases each). CDR3 length: 15 amino acids. The germline V and J ends were trimmed by 4 bases and 7 bases, with 17 bases remaining between them. Germline V CDR1 and CDR2: SGHTA, FQGNSA. The CDR3 is CASSWSRVSGNEQFF. CDR3 sequence (DNA): TGTGCCAGCAGCTGGTCCAGGGTATCGGGGAATGAGCAGTTCTTC.

Comment on this clone: This sequence may be a read error, since a much larger clone differs from it by one base. Other DNA sequences in the same sample also yield this CDR3. This chain uses TRBV5-1 with TRBJ2-7; the match to TRBD1 covers 7 bases. Looked up from germline, CDR1 is SGHRS and CDR2 is YFSETQ. The CDR3 is 13 amino acids. J was trimmed by 2 bases and V by 4 bases; bases with no gene match: 3. CDR3 coding DNA: TGCGCCAGCAGCCGGGACAGAGCCTACGAGCAGTACTTC. Translated: CASSRDRAYEQYF.

This sequence joins TRBV6-6 and TRBJ2-7; D possibly corresponds to TRBD2 (5 bases). Trimming took off 2 bases at V and 6 bases at J, with 17 bases between the two ends. Germline loops: CDR1 MNHNY, CDR2 SVGAGI (reference sequence). The CDR3 has 15 residues. CDR3 bases: TGTGCCAGCAGTTACGGAGGTACGTCCCTCAGCGAGCAGTACTTC. Translation gives CASSYGGTSLSEQYF.

The V and J genes are TRBV7-2 and TRBJ1-2; no firm D call. Trimming left V 1 base short and J 4 bases short, with 16 bases between. The germline gives CDR1 SGHTA, CDR2 FQGNSA. This CDR3 contains 16 residues. The CDR3 loop reads CASSLGGSVSFYGYTF. CDR3 bases: TGTGCCAGCAGCTTAGGAGGTAGTGTTAGTTTCTATGGCTACACCTTC.

This clone was recorded once. CDR3 loop: CASSRQGGQAEAFF. CDR3 bases: TGTGCCAGCAGTAGACAGGGTGGCCAGGCTGAAGCTTTCTTT. The chain has TRBV9 and TRBJ1-1, with 7 bases that match TRBD1. Germline CDR1 reads SGDLS; CDR2 reads YYNGEE. CDR3 length: 14 amino acids. Losses at the gene ends were 5 bases for V and 6 bases for J; bases not matched to a gene: 10.

This rearrangement joins TRBV6-1 to TRBJ2-7, with D unclear. This CDR3 spans 14 amino acids. CDR1 is MNHNS, CDR2 SASEGT, per germline. Trimming shortened V by 2 bases and J by 4 bases, and 12 bases separated the two germline ends. The CDR3 is CASSERVPVYEQYF. The CDR3, as DNA: TGTGCCAGCAGTGAAAGGGTCCCGGTATACGAGCAGTACTTC.

The CDR3 reads CASSSPPGLAGEKEQFF. CDR3 nucleotides: TGTGCCAGCAGCTCCCCGCCGGGACTAGCGGGGGAGAAAGAGCAGTTCTTC. The chain has TRBV11-3 and TRBJ2-1; 14 nucleotides agree with TRBD2. Germline-derived CDR1 and CDR2 are SGHNT and YENEEA. There are 17 residues in the CDR3. J was trimmed by 10 bases and V by 4 bases; bases with no gene match: 12.

This clone was seen only a few times. The chain joins TRBV7-2 to TRBJ2-5; TRBD1 matches at 9 bases. Germline V gene sequence: CDR1 SGHTA, CDR2 FQGNSA. This CDR3 is built from 15 residues. With 1 base clipped from V and 5 bases from J, the junction kept 5 bases outside the gene matches. The CDR3 spells CASSLGTGDGETQYF. The CDR3 bases are TGTGCCAGCAGCTTAGGGACAGGGGATGGTGAGACCCAGTACTTC.

The chain uses TRBV2 and TRBJ2-5; 11 bases map to TRBD2. V shed 5 bases, J shed 5 bases, and the junction held 4 bases outside the gene matches. The CDR3 has 14 residues. Germline values: CDR1 SNHLY, CDR2 FYNNEI. Here the CDR3 reads CASSRLAGRETQYF. CDR3 in DNA: TGTGCCAGCAGTAGACTAGCGGGAAGGGAGACCCAGTACTTC.

This chain links TRBV5-6 with TRBJ2-3; the match to TRBD2 covers 13 bases. J gave up 2 bases and V 5 bases, and 5 bases lay outside the gene matches. The V gene's germline CDR1 is SGHDT and CDR2 YYEEEE. The CDR3 totals 16 residues. CDR3 sequence: CASSLLAGGYTDTQYF. As DNA, the CDR3 is TGTGCCAGCAGTCTACTAGCGGGAGGGTACACAGATACGCAGTATTTT.

V is TRBV14 and J is TRBJ2-1; a weak D match, TRBD1 (5 bases). Germline V lookup: CDR1 SGHDN, CDR2 FVKESK. Trimming took 2 bases from V and 4 from J, leaving 6 bases between them. The CDR3 consists of 13 residues. CDR3 amino acids: CASSQQGYNEQFF. CDR3 sequence (DNA): TGTGCCAGCAGCCAACAGGGTTACAATGAGCAGTTCTTC.

The J gene is TRBJ2-1, the V gene TRBV9; perhaps TRBD2 as D (5 bases). V lost 0 bases to trimming and J lost 5 bases, with 6 bases between them. CDR3 length: 13 amino acids. CDR1 is SGDLS and CDR2 is YYNGEE in the germline V gene. The CDR3 nucleotides are TGTGCCAGCAGCGTAGCGGGGAACAATGAGCAGTTCTTC. Translating gives CASSVAGNNEQFF.

This clone has just one count. CDR3 protein: CAWSVLWKRGGQPNTEAFF. The CDR3 coding sequence is TGTGCCTGGAGTGTACTTTGGAAAAGGGGGGGACAACCGAACACTGAAGCTTTCTTT. The chain carries TRBV30 and TRBJ1-1, with TRBD1 as a possible D gene (6 bases). The ends were cut back, 0 bases at V and 1 base at J, with 24 bases in the middle. This CDR3 has 19 residues. CDR1 and CDR2 (germline): GTSNPN, SVGIG (reference sequence).

The V call is TRBV7-2, the J call TRBJ2-5; D gene uncertain. V was clipped by 0 bases and J by 0 bases, with 5 bases between them. Germline V gene lookup returns CDR1 SGHTA and CDR2 FQGNSA. The CDR3 is 14 residues long. The CDR3 nucleotides are TGTGCCAGCAGCTTAGCGCGGTACCAAGAGACCCAGTACTTC. It specifies CASSLARYQETQYF.

The chain carries TRBV14 and TRBJ2-6; TRBD1 is a possible D gene (5 bases). The CDR3 is made up of 14 amino acids. Per the germline V gene, CDR1 is SGHDN and CDR2 is FVKESK. Trimming removed 8 bases at V and 0 bases at J, with 8 bases between. The CDR3 nucleotides read TGTGCCAGCTACAGGAGCTCTGGGGCCAACGTCCTGACTTTC. Encoded protein: CASYRSSGANVLTF. The entire variable domain, with the rest obtained from reference TRBV14 and TRBJ2-6, is as follows: EAGVTQFPSHSVIEKGQTVTLRCDPISGHDNLYWYRRVMGKEIKFLLHFVKESKQDESGMPNNRFLAERTGGTYSTLKVQPAELEDSGVYFCASYRSSGANVLTFGAGSRLTVL.